This T cell receptor beta chain derives from a study of human T cells and chemical hapten exposure. Study-wide findings and caveats: The immune response of these alopecia patients might not match healthy individuals'.

Noted time point: patch test 1, 2 weeks after DPC sensitization. Treatment noted: therapeutic diphenylcyclopropenone sensitization with weekly scalp DPC. V lost 1 base to trimming and J lost 5 bases, with 18 bases between them. Germline CDR1 SGHTA, CDR2 FQGNSA. The CDR3 is 17 amino acids. MiXCR, run by TCRdb on the RACE reads, gives a single entry per CDR3 protein. The table has some 400,000 distinct CDR3 sequences, nearly 5% seen once. Of note for this clonotype: Its antigen is currently unknown.

This sample comprised whole blood, obtained in connection with sensitization to the hapten diphenylcyclopropenone (DPC). This sequence originates from a woman in her forties or fifties with alopecia areata. Some clones in this sample may be carry-over from other donors' samples. The chain carries TRBV7-2 and TRBJ2-1; maybe TRBD2 (6 bases). The CDR3 DNA reads TGTGCCAGCAGCTTAGGGGGCGCCCAGCGGGTTAACAATGAGCAGTTCTTC. It codes for CASSLGGAQRVNNEQFF.